This T cell receptor (beta chain) was captured by sequencing in a study of cytomegalovirus exposure and HLA in healthy donors. From germline, CDR1 is MDHEN and CDR2 SYDVKM. Trimming removed 4 bases from V and 4 bases from J, with 11 bases in between. CDR3 length equals 15 residues. The PCR employed 60 Vbeta primers together with 13 Jbeta primers. Libraries were prepared by immunoSEQ multiplex PCR; TCRdb keeps only in-frame clonotypes and omits some of them. The table records approximately 61,000 clones, around 75% of them present only once. This TCR came from a man aged 50-60 years in good health and CMV-seropositive. Specimen: PBMCs. This rearrangement joins TRBV28 to TRBJ2-6, with D unclear. CDR3 sequence: CASSSGFHGANVLTF. CDR3 bases: TGTGCCAGCAGTTCCGGGTTCCACGGGGCCAACGTCCTGACTTTC.